This T cell receptor (beta chain) appears in the sequencing data of a study of OX40 agonist ivuxolimab in advanced cancers. About the research overall: While on treatment, patients had intravenous ivuxolimab at 0.01 to 10 mg/kg every 2 weeks. Hepatocellular carcinoma, melanoma, renal cell or head and neck cancer occurred in dose-escalation patients.

Assay used: immunoSEQ multiplex PCR; TCRdb lists only in-frame clones, some missing. Here the sample spans 80,000 or so clones, around 85% being singletons. Germline V gives CDR1 GTSNPN, CDR2 SVGIG (reference sequence). CDR3 length equals 14 residues. Trimming cost V 2 bases and J 4 bases; bases outside gene matches: 3. The TCR originated in an adult with an advanced solid tumor such as melanoma, head and neck, liver or kidney cancer. The V and J genes are TRBV30 and TRBJ1-4, with 8 bases aligning to TRBD1. Specimen: CD4+ or CD8+ T cells sorted from blood, collected in a trial of the OX40 agonist ivuxolimab. CDR3 DNA sequence: TGTGCCTGGAGTTTACAGGGGGATAATGAAAAACTGTTTTTT. Its protein is CAWSLQGDNEKLFF.